This T cell receptor (beta chain) was found in a study of Ad26.COV2.S vaccination and SARS-CoV-2 variants. Measured with immunoSEQ multiplex PCR; TCRdb has only the in-frame clones, and not every one. This repertoire shows more than 300,000 clones, more than 70% found once; its top ten account for 1.5% to 2%. Germline V gives CDR1 SQVTM, CDR2 ANQGSEA. J gave up 9 bases and V 3 bases, and 12 bases lay outside the gene matches. The CDR3 covers 16 residues. Treatment denoted: over 15 received Ad26.COV2.S at low or high dose, single or two shots; five or six received placebo; per-sample allocation not given. Collection of samples fell on day 63 after the first vaccine or placebo injection.

This sequence joins TRBV29-1 and TRBJ2-1, with 12 bases matching TRBD1. The source is a person between 18 and 65 years old who received the Ad26.COV2.S COVID-19 vaccine or a placebo. The specimen comprised peripheral blood, sampled in a trial of Ad26.COV2.S vaccine versus placebo. As DNA, the CDR3 is TGCAGCGTTGAGTCTTTACCGGGACAGGGGGCTGCTGAGCAGTTCTTC. Its translation is CSVESLPGQGAAEQFF.